Listed here are 7 T cell receptor beta chains from one sample, sequenced in a study of blood T cell repertoires in COVID-19. The data were produced by immunoSEQ multiplex PCR, yet TCRdb's version contains in-frame clones alone and is incomplete. The sample includes nearly 300,000 clones, roughly 86% of them seen just once. The specimen sequenced was PBMCs or T cells enriched from blood (not recorded which). The receptors here all came from a woman aged 50 to 60 who had been exposed to COVID-19.

This rearrangement joins TRBV6-5 to TRBJ1-4, with D unclear. The CDR3 is 14 amino acids. Germline V gene sequence: CDR1 MNHEY, CDR2 SVGAGI. V lost 4 bases to trimming and J lost 2 bases, with 8 bases between them. The CDR3 loop reads CASSSGWTNEKLFF. CDR3 coding DNA: TGTGCCAGCAGTTCGGGATGGACTAATGAAAAACTGTTTTTT.

The chain is built from TRBV15 and TRBJ1-2; D gene uncertain. V dropped 0 bases and J dropped 2 bases, with 10 bases sitting between them. This CDR3 is 15 amino acids long. Germline V gives CDR1 LNHNV, CDR2 YYDKDF (reference sequence). CDR3 sequence: CATSRDFGGNYGYTF. CDR3 DNA: TGTGCCACCAGCAGAGACTTCGGCGGGAACTATGGCTACACCTTC.

J is TRBJ2-3 and V is TRBV4-1; 7 bases are a match to TRBD2. The J segment lost 0 bases and the V segment lost 5 bases, leaving 17 bases of the junction unmatched. Germline V gives CDR1 MGHRA, CDR2 YSYEKL. The CDR3 runs 19 residues. The CDR3 sequence is CASSSRPFTGGVSTDTQYF. The CDR3 DNA is TGCGCCAGCAGCTCGCGACCCTTCACGGGGGGAGTGAGCACAGATACGCAGTATTTT.

This chain links TRBV30 with TRBJ2-7; TRBD1 aligns across 9 bases. J lost 1 base, V lost 2 bases, and 3 bases had no gene match. Germline V gene lookup returns CDR1 GTSNPN and CDR2 SVGIG (reference sequence). This CDR3 has 14 residues. CDR3 bases: TGTGCCTGGAGTCCCGGGACAGGGTCCTACGAGCAGTACTTC. This translates into CAWSPGTGSYEQYF.

This chain joins TRBV4-2 and TRBJ1-3, with D possibly matching TRBD1 (6 bases). Germline V lookup: CDR1 LGHNA, CDR2 YNFKEQ. Trimming pared 4 bases from V and 0 bases from J, leaving 10 bases between. The CDR3 covers 15 residues. CDR3 DNA sequence: TGTGCCAGCAGCCCACAGGGTTTCTCTGGAAACACCATATATTTT. Residues: CASSPQGFSGNTIYF.

V and J are TRBV7-6 and TRBJ2-3; 8 bases fit TRBD2. The germline V gene has CDR1 SGHVS and CDR2 FNYEAQ. CDR3 length: 17 amino acids. V dropped 5 bases and J dropped 0; count of bases not matched to a gene: 10. CDR3 in DNA: TGTGCCAGCAGCCAGCGGGGGCAAGCTTCTAGCACAGATACGCAGTATTTT. It translates to CASSQRGQASSTDTQYF.

J is TRBJ1-2 and V is TRBV11-2; D ambiguous. V was trimmed by 3 bases and J by 7 bases, leaving 12 bases between them. Germline V CDR1 and CDR2: SGHAT, FQNNGV. This CDR3 comprises 13 residues. The chain's CDR3 is CASSFSGFIGYTF. The DNA of the CDR3 is TGTGCCAGCAGCTTCTCGGGGTTTATTGGCTACACCTTC. Using reference TRBV11-2 and TRBJ1-2 for the parts outside the CDR3, the full variable domain is EAGVAQSPRYKIIEKRQSVAFWCNPISGHATLYWYQQILGQGPKLLIQFQNNGVVDDSQLPKDRFSAERLKGVDSTLKIQPAKLEDSAVYLCASSFSGFIGYTFGSGTRLTVV.